This TCR beta chain was recorded in a study of shared clonotypes between healthy human individuals. Produced via immunoSEQ multiplex PCR; TCRdb's table is partial and in-frame only. Of nearly 750,000 clones in the sample, over 55% are singletons; the top ten hold over 1.5%. In germline, CDR1 is SGHDN, CDR2 FVKESK. This CDR3 is built from 12 residues. With 0 bases removed from V and 10 bases from J, the gap between germline ends came to 7 bases. V usage is TRBV14 and J usage is TRBJ2-1; tentative D call: TRBD2 (5 bases). The sequencing sample was made of memory CD4+ T cells sorted from blood. As to subset: CD45RA-negative fraction. The TCR was taken from a woman under 40 in good health. DNA of the CDR3: TGTGCCAGCAGCCAAGATTCGGGGGAGCAGTTCTTC. Translation gives CASSQDSGEQFF.